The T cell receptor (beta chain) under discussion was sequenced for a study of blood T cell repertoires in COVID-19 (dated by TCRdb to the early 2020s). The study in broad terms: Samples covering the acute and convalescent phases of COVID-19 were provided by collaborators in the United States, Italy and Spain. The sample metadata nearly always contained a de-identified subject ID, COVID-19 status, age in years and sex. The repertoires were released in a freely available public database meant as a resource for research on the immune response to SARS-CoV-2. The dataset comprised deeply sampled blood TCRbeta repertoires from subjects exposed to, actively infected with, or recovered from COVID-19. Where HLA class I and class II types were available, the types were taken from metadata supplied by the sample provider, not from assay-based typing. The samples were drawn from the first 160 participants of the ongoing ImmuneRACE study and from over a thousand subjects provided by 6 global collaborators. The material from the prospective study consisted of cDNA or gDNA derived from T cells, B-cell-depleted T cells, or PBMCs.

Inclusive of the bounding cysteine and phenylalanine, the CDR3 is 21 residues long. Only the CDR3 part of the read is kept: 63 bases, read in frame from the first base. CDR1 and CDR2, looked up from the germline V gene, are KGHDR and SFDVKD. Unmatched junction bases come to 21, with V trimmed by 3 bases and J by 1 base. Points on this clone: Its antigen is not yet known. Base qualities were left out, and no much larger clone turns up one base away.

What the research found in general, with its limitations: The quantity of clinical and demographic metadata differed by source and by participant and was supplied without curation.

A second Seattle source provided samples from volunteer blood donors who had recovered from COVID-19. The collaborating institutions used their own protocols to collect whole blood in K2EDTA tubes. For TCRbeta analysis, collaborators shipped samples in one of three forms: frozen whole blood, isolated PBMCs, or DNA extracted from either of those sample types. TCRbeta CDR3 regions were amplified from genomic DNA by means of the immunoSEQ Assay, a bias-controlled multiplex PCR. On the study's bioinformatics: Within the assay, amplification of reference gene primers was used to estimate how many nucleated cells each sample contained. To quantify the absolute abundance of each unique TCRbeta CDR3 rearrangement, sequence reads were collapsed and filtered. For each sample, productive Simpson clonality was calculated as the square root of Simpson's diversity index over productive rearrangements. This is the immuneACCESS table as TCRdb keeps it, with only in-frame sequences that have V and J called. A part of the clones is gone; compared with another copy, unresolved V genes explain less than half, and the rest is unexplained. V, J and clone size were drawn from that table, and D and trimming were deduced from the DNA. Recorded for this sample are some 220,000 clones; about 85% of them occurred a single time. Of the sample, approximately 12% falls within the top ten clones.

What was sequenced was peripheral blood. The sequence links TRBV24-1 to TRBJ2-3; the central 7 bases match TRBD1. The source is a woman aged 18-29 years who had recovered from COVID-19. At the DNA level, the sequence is TGTGCCACCAGTGATCCCCGACAGGAGGCAGGGGGAAGGATGGGCACAGATACGCAGTATTTT. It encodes CATSDPRQEAGGRMGTDTQYF.